Listed here is a single TCR beta chain. The antigen is undetermined. The data derive from a study of monozygotic twins with inflammatory bowel disease. Notes on the study in general: Twins classed as concordant or discordant showed no difference in repertoire similarity, possibly from limited power. Separate T cell subtypes could not be resolved from one another.

The CDR3 has 14 residues. Germline lookup yields CDR1 ENHRY and CDR2 SYGVKD. TCRdb re-called the 5' RACE reads and catalogs CDR3 proteins one per entry, DNA excluded. This repertoire includes a few hundred thousand distinct CDR3 sequences. This receptor was taken from a human donor with ulcerative colitis or Crohn's disease, or a healthy co-twin of an affected twin (not recorded which). Sequenced sample: blood. This chain connects TRBV10-3 to TRBJ2-3; with no DNA, the TCRdb D assignment of TRBD1 cannot be verified. The CDR3 here is CAISGQGLRDTQYF.